The rows below give T cell receptor beta chains drawn from one sample of a study of OX40 agonist ivuxolimab in advanced cancers. The assay was immunoSEQ multiplex PCR, and TCRdb's table has in-frame clones only and misses some. Of approximately 58,000 clones listed, over 75% are singletons. Here the sequenced sample was CD4+ or CD8+ T cells sorted from blood, taken in a trial of the OX40 agonist ivuxolimab. The receptor set was obtained from an adult with an advanced solid tumor such as melanoma, head and neck, liver or kidney cancer. The CDR3 runs from the conserved cysteine through the conserved F or W. The D gene is left open where the match is weak. Only some rows state a clone size, as once, few, many or a class for expanded clones.

size | J | D | V | CDR3 | DNA
NA | TRBJ2-2 | TRBD1 | TRBV7-9 | CASRTGGAPTGELFF | TGTGCCAGTAGGACAGGGGGCGCTCCCACCGGGGAGCTGTTTTTT
few | TRBJ2-2 | TRBD2 | TRBV11-2 | CASSTPTSGKNTGELFF | TGTGCCAGCAGCACCCCTACTAGCGGGAAGAACACCGGGGAGCTGTTTTTT
NA | TRBJ2-1 | TRBD2 | TRBV11-1 | CASRMAGGPYNEQFF | TGTGCCAGCAGAATGGCGGGAGGGCCCTACAATGAGCAGTTCTTC
NA | TRBJ2-1 | NA | TRBV10-2 | CASSEQGYEQFF | TGCGCCAGCAGTGAGCAGGGCTATGAGCAGTTCTTC
NA | TRBJ1-5 | NA | TRBV6-1 | CASTADGQLNQPQHF | TGTGCCAGCACCGCGGATGGGCAGCTAAATCAGCCCCAGCATTTT
NA | TRBJ2-1 | NA | TRBV7-9 | CASSLSGGVRGEQFF | TGTGCCAGCAGCTTATCAGGAGGTGTACGAGGTGAGCAGTTCTTC
NA | TRBJ1-3 | NA | TRBV7-9 | CASSQRRSASGNTIYF | TGTGCCAGCAGCCAGCGACGGAGCGCATCTGGAAACACCATATATTTT
NA | TRBJ2-7 | TRBD1 | TRBV7-8 | CASSPRDRGYYEQYF | TGTGCCAGCAGCCCGCGGGACAGGGGTTACTACGAGCAGTACTTC
once | TRBJ2-5 | NA | TRBV18 | CASSPLRSQETQYF | TGTGCCAGCTCACCATTAAGATCCCAAGAGACCCAGTACTTC
NA | TRBJ2-7 | NA | TRBV14 | CASSQVRGGEQYF | TGTGCCAGCAGCCAAGTCAGGGGGGGCGAGCAGTACTTC